This T cell receptor (beta chain) was retrieved from a study of blood T cells in healthy people across ages. Points from the study as a whole: There was a strong correlation between TCR beta diversity and naive T cell percentage.

A sample-barcoded 5' primer and a J-beta primer mix were used in a second PCR of about 7 to 12 cycles. TCRdb ran MiXCR on the 5' RACE reads and lists one entry per CDR3 protein. Of around 1,800,000 distinct CDR3 sequences listed, 30% to 40% are singletons. The CDR3 runs 15 residues. The germline gives CDR1 DFQATT, CDR2 SNEGSKA (reference sequence). The germline V and J ends were trimmed by 0 bases and 3 bases, with 12 bases remaining between them. A remark on this clonotype: Antigen: not known.

The TCR was taken from a human donor in good health. The genes are TRBV20-1 and TRBJ2-1; D remains unclear. What was sequenced was blood. The CDR3 sequence: CSARDNNFLYNEQFF. CDR3 nucleotides: TGCAGTGCTAGAGATAACAACTTCCTCTACAATGAGCAGTTCTTC.